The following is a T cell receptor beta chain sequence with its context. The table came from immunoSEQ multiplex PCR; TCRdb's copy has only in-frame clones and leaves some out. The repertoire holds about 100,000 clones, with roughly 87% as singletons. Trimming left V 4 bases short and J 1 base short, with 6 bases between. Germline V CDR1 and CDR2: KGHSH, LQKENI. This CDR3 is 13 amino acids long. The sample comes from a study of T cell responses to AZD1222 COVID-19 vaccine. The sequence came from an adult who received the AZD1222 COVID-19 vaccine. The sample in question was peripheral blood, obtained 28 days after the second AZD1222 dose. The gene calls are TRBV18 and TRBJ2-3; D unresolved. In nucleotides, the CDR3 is TGTGCCAGCTCACGGGCTGGCACAGATACGCAGTATTTT. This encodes CASSRAGTDTQYF.